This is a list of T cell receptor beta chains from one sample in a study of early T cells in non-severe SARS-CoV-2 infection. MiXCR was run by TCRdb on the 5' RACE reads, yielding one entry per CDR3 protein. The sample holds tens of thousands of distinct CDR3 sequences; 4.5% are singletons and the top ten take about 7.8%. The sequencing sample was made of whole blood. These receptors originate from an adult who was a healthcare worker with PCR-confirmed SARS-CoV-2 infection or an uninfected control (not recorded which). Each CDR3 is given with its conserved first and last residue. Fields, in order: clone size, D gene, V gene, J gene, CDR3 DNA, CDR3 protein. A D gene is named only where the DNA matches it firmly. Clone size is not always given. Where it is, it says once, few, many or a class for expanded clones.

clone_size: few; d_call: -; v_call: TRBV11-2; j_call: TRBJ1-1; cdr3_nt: TGTGCCAGCAGCTTATGGGGCGGGAACACTGAAGCTTTCTTT; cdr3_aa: CASSLWGGNTEAFF
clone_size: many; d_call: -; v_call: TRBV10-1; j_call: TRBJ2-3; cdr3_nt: TGCGCCAGCAGTGAACGTGGGGGGCTGGAGAATACGCAGTATTTT; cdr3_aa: CASSERGGLENTQYF
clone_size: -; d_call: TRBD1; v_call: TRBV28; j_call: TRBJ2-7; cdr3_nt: TGTGCCAGCACCCTGGACAGGTACGAGCAGTACTTC; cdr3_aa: CASTLDRYEQYF
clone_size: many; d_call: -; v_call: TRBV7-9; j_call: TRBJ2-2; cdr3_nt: TGTGCCAGCAGCTTAGTGACCGGGGCGAACACCGGGGAGCTGTTTTTT; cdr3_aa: CASSLVTGANTGELFF
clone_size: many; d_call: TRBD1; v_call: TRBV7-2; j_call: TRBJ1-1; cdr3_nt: TGTGCCAGCAGTCTTAGGGGGGGACAGGGCGTAATCTTT; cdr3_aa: CASSLRGGQGVIF
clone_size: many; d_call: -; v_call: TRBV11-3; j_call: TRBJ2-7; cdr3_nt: TGTGCCAGCAGCCCCCCTTTAGTAAGCGAGCAGTACTTC; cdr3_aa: CASSPPLVSEQYF
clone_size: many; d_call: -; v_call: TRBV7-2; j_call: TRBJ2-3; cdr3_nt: TGTGCCAGCAGCTTAGGGAATGGAGATACGCAGTATTTT; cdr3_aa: CASSLGNGDTQYF
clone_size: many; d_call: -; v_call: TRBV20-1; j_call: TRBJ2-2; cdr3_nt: TGCAGTGCCCTGCCCGGTCTCAGCGGGGAGCTGTTTTTT; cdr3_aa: CSALPGLSGELFF
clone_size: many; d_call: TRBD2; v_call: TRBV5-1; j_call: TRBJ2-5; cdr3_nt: TGCGCCAGCAGCTTGAGACTAGCGGGGGAGACCCAGTACTTC; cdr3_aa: CASSLRLAGETQYF
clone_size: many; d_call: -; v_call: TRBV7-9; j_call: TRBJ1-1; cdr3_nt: TGTGCCAGCAGCCGCGTCGGTACTGAAGCTTTCTTT; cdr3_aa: CASSRVGTEAFF
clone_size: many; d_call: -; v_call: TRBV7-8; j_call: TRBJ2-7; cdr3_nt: TGTGCCAGCAGCCTTGACAGCCTCTACGAGCAGTACTTC; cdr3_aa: CASSLDSLYEQYF
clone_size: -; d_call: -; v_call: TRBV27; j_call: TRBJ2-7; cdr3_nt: TGTGCCAGCAGTCCTCAACCCTACGAGCAGTACTTC; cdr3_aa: CASSPQPYEQYF
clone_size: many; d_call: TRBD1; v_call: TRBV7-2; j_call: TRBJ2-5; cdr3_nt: TGTGCCAGCAGCTCTCGGACAGGGAAGGAGACCCAGTACTTC; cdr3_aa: CASSSRTGKETQYF
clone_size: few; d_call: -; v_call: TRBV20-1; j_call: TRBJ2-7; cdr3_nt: TGCAGTGCTCGGGACGGGTACTCCTACGAGCAGTACTTC; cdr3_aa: CSARDGYSYEQYF
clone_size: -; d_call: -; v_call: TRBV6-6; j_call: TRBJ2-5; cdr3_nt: TGTGCCAGCGGGGGCAAAGCGGGGGAGACCCAGTACTTC; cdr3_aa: CASGGKAGETQYF
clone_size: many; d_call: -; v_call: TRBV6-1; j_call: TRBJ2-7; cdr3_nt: TGTGCCAGCAGTGACGGCCGGACCTACGAGCAGTACTTC; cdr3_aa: CASSDGRTYEQYF
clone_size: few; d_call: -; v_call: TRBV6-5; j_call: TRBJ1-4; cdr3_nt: TGTGCCAGCAGTTACTCGATACTCCTCGGTCGGGACAATGAAAAACTGTTTTTT; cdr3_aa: CASSYSILLGRDNEKLFF
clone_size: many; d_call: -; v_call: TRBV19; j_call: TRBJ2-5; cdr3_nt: TGTGCCAGTAGTCCCTTGACAGAAATCCAAGAGACCCAGTACTTC; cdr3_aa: CASSPLTEIQETQYF
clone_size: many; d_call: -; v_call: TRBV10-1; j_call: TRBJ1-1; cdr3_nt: TGCGCCAGCAGTGTTTCTCGGAGAGCGGGAAACACTGAAGCTTTCTTT; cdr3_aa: CASSVSRRAGNTEAFF
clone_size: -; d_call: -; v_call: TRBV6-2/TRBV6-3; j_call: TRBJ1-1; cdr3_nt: TGTGCCAGCGAGGATATGCCGAACACTGAAGCTTTCTTT; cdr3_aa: CASEDMPNTEAFF
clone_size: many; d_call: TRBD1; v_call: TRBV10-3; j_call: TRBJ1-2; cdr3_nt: TGTGCCATCAGTGCCTCTACAGGGGAGGTGTCTCACTATGGCTACACCTTC; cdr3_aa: CAISASTGEVSHYGYTF
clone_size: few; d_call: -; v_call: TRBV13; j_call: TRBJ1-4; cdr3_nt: TGTGCCAGCAGCTTACGCGCAACTAATGAAAAACTGTTTTTT; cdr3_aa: CASSLRATNEKLFF
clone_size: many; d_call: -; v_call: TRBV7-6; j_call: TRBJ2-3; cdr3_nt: TGTGCCAGCAGGCACCCGGGGGATACGCAGTATTTT; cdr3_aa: CASRHPGDTQYF
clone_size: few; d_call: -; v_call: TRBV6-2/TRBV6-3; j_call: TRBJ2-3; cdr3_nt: TGTGCCAGCCTAGGCGGCGGCCAATCGACGCAGTATTTT; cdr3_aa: CASLGGGQSTQYF
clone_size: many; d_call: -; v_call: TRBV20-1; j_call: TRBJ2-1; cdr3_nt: TGCAGTGCTAGATGGGCCGGCTACAATGAGCAGTTCTTC; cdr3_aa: CSARWAGYNEQFF
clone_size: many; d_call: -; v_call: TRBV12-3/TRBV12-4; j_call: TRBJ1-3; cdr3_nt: TGTGCCAGCAGTGAGGACGTTCCCAGCTCTGGAAACACCATATATTTT; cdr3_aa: CASSEDVPSSGNTIYF
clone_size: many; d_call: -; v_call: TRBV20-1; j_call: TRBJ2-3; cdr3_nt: TGCAGTGCTAGAGCCATGGATACGCAGTATTTT; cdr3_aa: CSARAMDTQYF
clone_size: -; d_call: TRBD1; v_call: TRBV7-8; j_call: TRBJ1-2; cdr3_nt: TGTGCCAGCAGCTCAACCCGAACAGGGGGCGCACGGTATGGCTACACCTTC; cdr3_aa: CASSSTRTGGARYGYTF
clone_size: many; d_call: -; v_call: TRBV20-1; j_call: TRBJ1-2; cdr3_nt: TGCAGTGCTAGAACTGAGAACTATGGCTACACCTTC; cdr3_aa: CSARTENYGYTF
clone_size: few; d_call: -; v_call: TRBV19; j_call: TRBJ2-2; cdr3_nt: TGTGCCAGTACCGCCGCTATCCGTGTCACGAACACCGGGGAGCTGTTTTTT; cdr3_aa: CASTAAIRVTNTGELFF
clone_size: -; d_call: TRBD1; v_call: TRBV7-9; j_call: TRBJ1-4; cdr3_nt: TGTGCCAGCAGCCTCAAGGACAGGGGTGATAATGAAAAACTGTTTTTT; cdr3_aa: CASSLKDRGDNEKLFF
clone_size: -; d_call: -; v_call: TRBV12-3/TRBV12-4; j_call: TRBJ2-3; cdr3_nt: TGTGCCAGCAGTTTTCAGGAGGGTGGCGTTACGCAGTATTTT; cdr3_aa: CASSFQEGGVTQYF
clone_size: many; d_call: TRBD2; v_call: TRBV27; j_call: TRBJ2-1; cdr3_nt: TGTGCCAGCTTCGGGGTAGCGGGGAGGTATGAGCAGTTCTTC; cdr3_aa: CASFGVAGRYEQFF
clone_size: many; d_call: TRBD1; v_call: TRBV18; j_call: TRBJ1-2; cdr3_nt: TGTGCCAGCTCACCCTCGAGGACAGGGGGCGTCTATGGCTACACCTTC; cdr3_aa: CASSPSRTGGVYGYTF
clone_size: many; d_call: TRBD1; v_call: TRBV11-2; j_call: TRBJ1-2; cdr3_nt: TGTGCCAGCAGCTTAGGGGGAACAGGGGGCTATGGCTACACCTTC; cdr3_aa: CASSLGGTGGYGYTF
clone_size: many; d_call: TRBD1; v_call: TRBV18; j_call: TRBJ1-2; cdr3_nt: TGTGCCAGCTCACCGTTGAGACAGGGGGCAAATGGCTACACCTTC; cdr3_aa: CASSPLRQGANGYTF
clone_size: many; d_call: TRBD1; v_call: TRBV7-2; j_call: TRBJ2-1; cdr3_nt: TGTGCCAGCAGCTTAGAGGGACAGATATACAATGAGCAGTTCTTC; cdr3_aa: CASSLEGQIYNEQFF
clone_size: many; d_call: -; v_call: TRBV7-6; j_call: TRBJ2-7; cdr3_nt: TGTGCCAGCAGCTTGTCCGCAGAGGACGAGCAGTACTTC; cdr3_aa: CASSLSAEDEQYF
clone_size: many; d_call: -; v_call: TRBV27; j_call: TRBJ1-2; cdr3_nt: TGTGCCAGCAGTTCCCTCCGGGACAACTATGGCTACACCTTC; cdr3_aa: CASSSLRDNYGYTF
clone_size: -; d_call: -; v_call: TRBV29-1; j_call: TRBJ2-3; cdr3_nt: TGCAGCGTTGAGGGATCCAGTCAGGTGGTGACAGATACGCAGTATTTT; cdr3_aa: CSVEGSSQVVTDTQYF
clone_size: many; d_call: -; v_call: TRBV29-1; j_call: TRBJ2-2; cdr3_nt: TGCAGCGCCGAGAGTAGGGGCACCGGGGAGCTGTTTTTT; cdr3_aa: CSAESRGTGELFF
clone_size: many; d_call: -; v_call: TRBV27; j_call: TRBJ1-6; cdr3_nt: TGTGCCACCTCGTGGCATAATTCACCCCTCCACTTT; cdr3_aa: CATSWHNSPLHF
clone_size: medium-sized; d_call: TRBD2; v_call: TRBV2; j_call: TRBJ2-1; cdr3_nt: TGTGCCAGCAGGCGATCTAGCGGGGGGGGCAATGAGCAGTTCTTC; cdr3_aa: CASRRSSGGGNEQFF
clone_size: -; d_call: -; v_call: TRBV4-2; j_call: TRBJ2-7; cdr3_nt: TGTGCCAGCAGCCTCGACGGCCTATCCTACGAGCAGTACTTC; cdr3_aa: CASSLDGLSYEQYF
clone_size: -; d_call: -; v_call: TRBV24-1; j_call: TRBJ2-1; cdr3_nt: TGTGCCACCAGTGATGTTACGGCATACAATGAGCAGTTCTTC; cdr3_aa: CATSDVTAYNEQFF
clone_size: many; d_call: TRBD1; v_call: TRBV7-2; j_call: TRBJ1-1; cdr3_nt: TGTGCCAGCAGCCGGGACAGGGTAAACACTGAAGCTTTCTTT; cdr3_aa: CASSRDRVNTEAFF
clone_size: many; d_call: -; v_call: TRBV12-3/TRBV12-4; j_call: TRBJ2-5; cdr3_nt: TGTGCCAGCAGTTTTTGGAACCAAGAGACCCAGTACTTC; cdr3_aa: CASSFWNQETQYF
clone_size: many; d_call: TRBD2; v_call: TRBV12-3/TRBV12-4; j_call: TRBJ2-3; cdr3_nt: TGTGCCAGCAGCCCGAGCGGGGACGCCACAGATACGCAGTATTTT; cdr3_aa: CASSPSGDATDTQYF